Below, one TCR beta chain is given with its context. Its antigen is as yet unknown. This CDR3 is built from 15 residues. Germline V gene sequence: CDR1 MNHEY, CDR2 SMNVEV (reference sequence). Trimming removed 6 bases from V and 1 base from J, with 15 bases in between. PCR used 60 Vbeta primers and 13 Jbeta primers. As originally analysed: Among the unique TCR beta chains that a later analysis counted, about 86 million in all, roughly 11 million were shared. Sequencing used immunoSEQ multiplex PCR; TCRdb keeps in-frame clones, though not all of them. V and J calls and clone size come straight from that table; D and trimming were deduced from the DNA. This table has fewer than 200,000 clones, about 90% appearing once. The data were obtained in a study of cytomegalovirus exposure and HLA in healthy donors. Study findings and constraints: A missense variant in DCLRE1C was later tied to TCR beta V- and J-gene trimming. Among TCR beta chains of equal frequency, HLA-associated ones were more clonally expanded in a later analysis.

V and J are TRBV27 and TRBJ1-1; maybe TRBD1 (5 bases). The sequenced sample was PBMCs. The source is a girl less than two years old in good health and CMV-seronegative. For the CDR3, the DNA is TGTGCCAGCAGAGAAATGGGGACTGAGAACACTGAAGCTTTCTTT. This codes for CASREMGTENTEAFF.